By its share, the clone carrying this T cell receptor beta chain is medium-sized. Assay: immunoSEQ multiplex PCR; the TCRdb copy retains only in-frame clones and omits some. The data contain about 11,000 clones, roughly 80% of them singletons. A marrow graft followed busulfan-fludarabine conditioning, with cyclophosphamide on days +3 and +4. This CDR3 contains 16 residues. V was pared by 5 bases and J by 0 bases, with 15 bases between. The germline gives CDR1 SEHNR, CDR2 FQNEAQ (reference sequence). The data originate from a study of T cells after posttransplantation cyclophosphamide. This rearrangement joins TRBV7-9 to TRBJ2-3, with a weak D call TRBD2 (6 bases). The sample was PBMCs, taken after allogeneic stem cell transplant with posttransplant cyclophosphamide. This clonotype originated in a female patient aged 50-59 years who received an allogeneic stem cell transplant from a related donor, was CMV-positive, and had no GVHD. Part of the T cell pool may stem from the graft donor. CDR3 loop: CASSTTPGTSTDTQYF. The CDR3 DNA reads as TGTGCCAGCAGCACAACCCCCGGGACTAGCACAGATACGCAGTATTTT.